The TCR beta chain under discussion was sequenced for a study of PD-1 blockade in mismatch repair-deficient tumors. Looking at the study overall: Enrolled about 2012-2016, patients had progressing, pretreated mismatch repair-deficient cancers of approximately 13 types. Study findings and constraints: Rapid post-treatment expansion, then contraction, generally preceding radiologic response, marked tumor-resident clones.

The germline gives CDR1 SEHNR, CDR2 FQNEAQ (reference sequence). CDR3 length equals 12 residues. The V end was cut by 2 bases, the J end by 7 bases, with 3 bases between. This clone was recorded a few times. Antigen: not known. Profiled with immunoSEQ multiplex PCR; TCRdb holds only in-frame clones, not every one. The repertoire has 20,000 to 30,000 clones, roughly 83% of them found once; the top ten carry 2.5% to 3.5%. Every patient had mismatch repair deficiency by PCR or immunohistochemistry. TCRs were sequenced from a few patients responding to pembrolizumab. This chain joins TRBV7-9 and TRBJ1-6; D is ambiguous. This sequence originates from an adult with mismatch repair-deficient cancer. The specimen was PBMCs, collected before pembrolizumab treatment. CDR3 sequence reads: CASSLSNSPLHF. As DNA, the CDR3 is TGTGCCAGCAGCTTAAGCAATTCACCCCTCCACTTT.